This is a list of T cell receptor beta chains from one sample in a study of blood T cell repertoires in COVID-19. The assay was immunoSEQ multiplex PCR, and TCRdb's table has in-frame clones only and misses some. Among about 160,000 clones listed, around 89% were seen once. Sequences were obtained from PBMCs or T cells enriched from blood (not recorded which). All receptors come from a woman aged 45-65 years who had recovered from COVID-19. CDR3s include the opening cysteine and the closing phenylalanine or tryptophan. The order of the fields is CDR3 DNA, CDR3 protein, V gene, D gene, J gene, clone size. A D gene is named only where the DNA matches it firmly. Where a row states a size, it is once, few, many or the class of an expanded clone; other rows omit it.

DNA: TGTGCCTCCACAATGGGGGGGCAGGGATTTAATGAAAAACTGTTTTTT; CDR3: CASTMGGQGFNEKLFF; V: TRBV30; D: NA; J: TRBJ1-4; size: NA
DNA: TGTGCCAGCAGCCCTGGACAGGGTCACGGTTCACCCCTCCACTTT; CDR3: CASSPGQGHGSPLHF; V: TRBV11-2; D: TRBD1; J: TRBJ1-6; size: NA
DNA: TGTGCCAGCAGGCCCAGGGGGGGCAATCAGCCCCAGCATTTT; CDR3: CASRPRGGNQPQHF; V: TRBV27; D: TRBD1; J: TRBJ1-5; size: NA
DNA: TGTGCCAGCAGCCAAGAGACTGGGGGGATCACTGAAGCTTTCTTT; CDR3: CASSQETGGITEAFF; V: TRBV4-2; D: NA; J: TRBJ1-1; size: NA
DNA: TGTGCCAGTAGTATAGGCGGCAGTTTTACCTACTACGAGCAGTACTTC; CDR3: CASSIGGSFTYYEQYF; V: TRBV19; D: NA; J: TRBJ2-7; size: few
DNA: TGTGCCAGCAGCAAGCGACAGGGGATGGTGCAGTACTTC; CDR3: CASSKRQGMVQYF; V: TRBV7-2; D: TRBD1; J: TRBJ2-7; size: few
DNA: TGTGCCAGCAGTTATCTTGGGGGCACGAACACTGAAGCTTTCTTT; CDR3: CASSYLGGTNTEAFF; V: TRBV2; D: NA; J: TRBJ1-1; size: once
DNA: TGCGCCAGCAGCTTGGGACTAGCGGGGGCCAATTCCTACAATGAGCAGTTCTTC; CDR3: CASSLGLAGANSYNEQFF; V: TRBV5-1; D: TRBD2; J: TRBJ2-1; size: NA
DNA: TGCGCCAGCAGCTTGGAGGGGGCCCACTTCTATGGCTACACCTTC; CDR3: CASSLEGAHFYGYTF; V: TRBV5-1; D: TRBD1; J: TRBJ1-2; size: few
DNA: TGCGCCAGCAGCCAATTAGAAGCGTATGGCTACACCTTC; CDR3: CASSQLEAYGYTF; V: TRBV5-1; D: NA; J: TRBJ1-2; size: NA
DNA: TGTGCCAGCAGTGAATGGGCGGACAGGGGAAACACTGAAGCTTTCTTT; CDR3: CASSEWADRGNTEAFF; V: TRBV6-1; D: TRBD1; J: TRBJ1-1; size: NA
DNA: TGTGCCAGTAGTCTTCGGACAATATCCTACGAGCAGTACTTC; CDR3: CASSLRTISYEQYF; V: TRBV19; D: NA; J: TRBJ2-7; size: NA
DNA: TGTGCCAGCAGCTTTAGCGGGGGTAGGGAGACCCAGTACTTC; CDR3: CASSFSGGRETQYF; V: TRBV6-2/TRBV6-3; D: TRBD2; J: TRBJ2-5; size: NA
DNA: TGCGCCAGCAGCGATTATCCGGGACAGGGACGAACCGGGGAGCTGTTTTTT; CDR3: CASSDYPGQGRTGELFF; V: TRBV5-1; D: TRBD1; J: TRBJ2-2; size: once
DNA: TGCAGCGCCGCGACAGGGGGCTCAATGAACACTGAAGCTTTCTTT; CDR3: CSAATGGSMNTEAFF; V: TRBV29-1; D: TRBD1; J: TRBJ1-1; size: NA
DNA: TGTGCCAGCAGTTCCGCGAGGGACCAAGAGACCCAGTACTTC; CDR3: CASSSARDQETQYF; V: TRBV6-2/TRBV6-3; D: NA; J: TRBJ2-5; size: NA
DNA: TGTGCCAGCAGCTCACCGGGACAGGCGAACACTGAAGCTTTCTTT; CDR3: CASSSPGQANTEAFF; V: TRBV5-5; D: TRBD1; J: TRBJ1-1; size: NA
DNA: TGTGCCAGCAGATTTGGGACTGGTCAGACTACGCAGTATTTT; CDR3: CASRFGTGQTTQYF; V: TRBV6-5; D: NA; J: TRBJ2-3; size: NA
DNA: TGTGCCAGCAGTGAAATATCGGAGAATCAGCCCCAGCATTTT; CDR3: CASSEISENQPQHF; V: TRBV2; D: NA; J: TRBJ1-5; size: NA
DNA: TGTGCCAGCAGCCTACAGCTGAACACTGAAGCTTTCTTT; CDR3: CASSLQLNTEAFF; V: TRBV14; D: NA; J: TRBJ1-1; size: few
DNA: TGCGCCAGCAGCAGAGAGGGGGCTGGGGCCAACGTCCTGACTTTC; CDR3: CASSREGAGANVLTF; V: TRBV5-1; D: NA; J: TRBJ2-6; size: NA
DNA: TGTGCCAGCAGTTCCCCTCCCCCGCTCGGTAGCGGGATCTACGAGCAGTACTTC; CDR3: CASSSPPPLGSGIYEQYF; V: TRBV7-9; D: TRBD2; J: TRBJ2-7; size: many
DNA: TGTGCCAGCAGCCAAGAAATGGGGGCTGGCTACACCTTC; CDR3: CASSQEMGAGYTF; V: TRBV4-2; D: NA; J: TRBJ1-2; size: NA
DNA: TGTGCCAGCAGCCCCCGGACAGGGGACCAAGAGACCCAGTACTTC; CDR3: CASSPRTGDQETQYF; V: TRBV3-1/TRBV3-2; D: TRBD1; J: TRBJ2-5; size: NA
DNA: TGTGCCAGCAGTGAAGCGCGGTTGAACACTGAAGCTTTCTTT; CDR3: CASSEARLNTEAFF; V: TRBV2; D: NA; J: TRBJ1-1; size: NA
DNA: TGCAGCGTTGACCGGGACAACACCTACGAGCAGTACTTC; CDR3: CSVDRDNTYEQYF; V: TRBV29-1; D: NA; J: TRBJ2-7; size: NA
DNA: TGTGCCAGCAGCGTAGAGGGACTAAGAGGGTATGAGCAGTTCTTC; CDR3: CASSVEGLRGYEQFF; V: TRBV9; D: TRBD2; J: TRBJ2-1; size: many
DNA: TGTGCCAGCAGTTTCAGCGGGTCCGAGACCCAGTACTTC; CDR3: CASSFSGSETQYF; V: TRBV12-3/TRBV12-4; D: NA; J: TRBJ2-5; size: NA
DNA: TGTGCCAGCAGCTCCCCGGATACGCAGTATTTT; CDR3: CASSSPDTQYF; V: TRBV12-3/TRBV12-4; D: NA; J: TRBJ2-3; size: NA
DNA: TGCGCCAGCAGCTTGGGGGACACCTACGAGCAGTACTTC; CDR3: CASSLGDTYEQYF; V: TRBV5-1; D: NA; J: TRBJ2-7; size: once
DNA: TGCGCCAGCAGCTTCGACAGGGGGGGTGCTGGCTACACCTTC; CDR3: CASSFDRGGAGYTF; V: TRBV5-1; D: TRBD1; J: TRBJ1-2; size: NA
DNA: TGTGCCAGTAGTATTAGGGCGGGGCCAAGCACAGATACGCAGTATTTT; CDR3: CASSIRAGPSTDTQYF; V: TRBV19; D: NA; J: TRBJ2-3; size: NA
DNA: TGTGCCAGCAGCGCGGGACTAGCGGGGGGTCTCAATGAGCAGTTCTTC; CDR3: CASSAGLAGGLNEQFF; V: TRBV9; D: TRBD2; J: TRBJ2-1; size: NA
DNA: TGTGCTAGCAGCTTGGACAGTACGAACACCGGGGAGCTGTTTTTT; CDR3: CASSLDSTNTGELFF; V: TRBV7-7; D: NA; J: TRBJ2-2; size: NA
DNA: TGTGCCAGCAGCTTGCCTACAGGGCGCCAAGGCTACACCTTC; CDR3: CASSLPTGRQGYTF; V: TRBV5-4; D: NA; J: TRBJ1-2; size: NA
DNA: TGTGCCAGCAGCAAAGTCCCTAGCGGGGGACGGAGCTCCTACAATGAGCAGTTCTTC; CDR3: CASSKVPSGGRSSYNEQFF; V: TRBV21-1; D: NA; J: TRBJ2-1; size: NA
DNA: TGTGCCAGCAGCCTAGCGGGGGACGAGCAGTACTTC; CDR3: CASSLAGDEQYF; V: TRBV12-3/TRBV12-4; D: TRBD2; J: TRBJ2-7; size: NA
DNA: TGTGCCAGCAGCTTGGGGGCCAGGACAGTCGAGCAGTACTTC; CDR3: CASSLGARTVEQYF; V: TRBV5-5; D: NA; J: TRBJ2-7; size: NA
DNA: TGTGCCAGCAGTTTGCGTCCCTACGAGCAGTACTTC; CDR3: CASSLRPYEQYF; V: TRBV6-5; D: NA; J: TRBJ2-7; size: once
DNA: TGTGCCAGCAGCGTAGGGTCTAGCGGGGCCGATACGCAGTATTTT; CDR3: CASSVGSSGADTQYF; V: TRBV9; D: TRBD2; J: TRBJ2-3; size: NA
DNA: TGTGCCAGCAGCCAACAGTGTGGCGGGGAGCTGTTTTTT; CDR3: CASSQQCGGELFF; V: TRBV3-1/TRBV3-2; D: NA; J: TRBJ2-2; size: NA
DNA: TGTGCCAGCAGCGCCCAGCGGGGGGGCAGGAATGAGCAGTTCTTC; CDR3: CASSAQRGGRNEQFF; V: TRBV9; D: TRBD2; J: TRBJ2-1; size: NA
DNA: TGCAGTGCCCTTTGCGGCTACGAGCAGTACTTC; CDR3: CSALCGYEQYF; V: TRBV20-1; D: NA; J: TRBJ2-7; size: NA
DNA: TGTGCCAGCTCACCACCAGGAGGCGCTAACACTGAAGCTTTCTTT; CDR3: CASSPPGGANTEAFF; V: TRBV18; D: NA; J: TRBJ1-1; size: NA
DNA: TGTGCCAGCACCACTCCCCCAGCGGGGCGGGACACCGGGGAGCTGTTTTTT; CDR3: CASTTPPAGRDTGELFF; V: TRBV11-3; D: TRBD2; J: TRBJ2-2; size: NA
DNA: TGTGCCAGCAGCTTAAGGCCCACATCCCCAGGCGTACACGAGCAGTACTTC; CDR3: CASSLRPTSPGVHEQYF; V: TRBV7-8; D: NA; J: TRBJ2-7; size: NA
DNA: TGTGCCAGCAGCTTTCAGGGGCAAGATACGCAGTATTTT; CDR3: CASSFQGQDTQYF; V: TRBV11-3; D: NA; J: TRBJ2-3; size: NA
DNA: TGTGCCAGTAGGCGAGGACTAGACCTGTTTTTT; CDR3: CASRRGLDLFF; V: TRBV19; D: NA; J: TRBJ1-4; size: NA
DNA: TGCGCCAGCAGCTTGGACGGACAGGGGAGCACTGAAGCTTTCTTT; CDR3: CASSLDGQGSTEAFF; V: TRBV5-1; D: TRBD1; J: TRBJ1-1; size: NA
DNA: TGTGCTAGCAGTACAGGGTGGGCAGATACGCAGTATTTT; CDR3: CASSTGWADTQYF; V: TRBV7-7; D: NA; J: TRBJ2-3; size: NA
DNA: TGTGCCAGCAGCTTTACTTCTGGAAACACCATATATTTT; CDR3: CASSFTSGNTIYF; V: TRBV11-3; D: NA; J: TRBJ1-3; size: few
DNA: TGTGCCAGCAGTCCAGGGGGCGTAGGGACTGAAGCTTTCTTT; CDR3: CASSPGGVGTEAFF; V: TRBV11-3; D: TRBD1; J: TRBJ1-1; size: NA
DNA: TGTGCCAGCAAGGGACAGGTGAACTATGGCTACACCTTC; CDR3: CASKGQVNYGYTF; V: TRBV12-3/TRBV12-4; D: TRBD1; J: TRBJ1-2; size: NA
DNA: TGTGCCAGCAGTGAGGAAGCGGGGGGACAAGAGACCCAGTACTTC; CDR3: CASSEEAGGQETQYF; V: TRBV6-4; D: TRBD2; J: TRBJ2-5; size: many